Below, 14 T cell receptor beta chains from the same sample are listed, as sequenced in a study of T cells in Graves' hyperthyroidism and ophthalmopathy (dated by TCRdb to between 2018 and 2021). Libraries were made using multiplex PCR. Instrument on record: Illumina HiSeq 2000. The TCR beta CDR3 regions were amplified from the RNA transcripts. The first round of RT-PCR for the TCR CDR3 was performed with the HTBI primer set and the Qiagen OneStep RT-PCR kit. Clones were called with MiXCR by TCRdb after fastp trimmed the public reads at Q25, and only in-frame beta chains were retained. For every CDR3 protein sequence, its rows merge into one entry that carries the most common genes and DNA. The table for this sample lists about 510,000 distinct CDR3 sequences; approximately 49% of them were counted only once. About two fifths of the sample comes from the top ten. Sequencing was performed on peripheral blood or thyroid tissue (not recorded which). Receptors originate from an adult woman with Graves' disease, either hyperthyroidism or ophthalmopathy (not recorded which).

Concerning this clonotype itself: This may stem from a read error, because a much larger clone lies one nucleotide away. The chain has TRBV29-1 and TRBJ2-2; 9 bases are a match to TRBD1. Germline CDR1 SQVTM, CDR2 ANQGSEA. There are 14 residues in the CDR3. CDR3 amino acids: CNVIQGANTGELFF. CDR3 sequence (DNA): TGCAACGTGATACAGGGGGCAAACACCGGGGAGCTGTTTTTT.

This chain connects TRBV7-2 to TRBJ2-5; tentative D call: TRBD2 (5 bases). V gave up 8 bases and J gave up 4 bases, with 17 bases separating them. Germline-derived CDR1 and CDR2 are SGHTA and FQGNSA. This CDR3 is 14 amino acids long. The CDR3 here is CASRTGSFGETQYF. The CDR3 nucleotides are TGTGCCAGCCGGACGGGAAGTTTCGGAGAGACCCAGTACTTC.

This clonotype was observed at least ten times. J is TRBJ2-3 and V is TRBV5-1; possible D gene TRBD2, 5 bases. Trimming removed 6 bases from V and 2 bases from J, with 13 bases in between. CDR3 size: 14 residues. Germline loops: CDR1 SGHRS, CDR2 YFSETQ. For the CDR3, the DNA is TGCGCCAGCACCCCGGCTAGCTACACAGATACGCAGTATTTT. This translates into CASTPASYTDTQYF. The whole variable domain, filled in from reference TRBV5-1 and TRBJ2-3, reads KAGVTQTPRYLIKTRGQQVTLSCSPISGHRSVSWYQQTPGQGLQFLFEYFSETQRNKGNFPGRFSGRQFSNSRSEMNVSTLELGDSALYLCASTPASYTDTQYFGPGTRLTVL.

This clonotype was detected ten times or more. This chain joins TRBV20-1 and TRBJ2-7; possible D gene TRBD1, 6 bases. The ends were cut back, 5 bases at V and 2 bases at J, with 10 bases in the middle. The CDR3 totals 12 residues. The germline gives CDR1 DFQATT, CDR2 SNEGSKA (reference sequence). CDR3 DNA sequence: TGCAGTGCTCCTGACAGGACCTACGAGCAGTACTTC. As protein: CSAPDRTYEQYF.

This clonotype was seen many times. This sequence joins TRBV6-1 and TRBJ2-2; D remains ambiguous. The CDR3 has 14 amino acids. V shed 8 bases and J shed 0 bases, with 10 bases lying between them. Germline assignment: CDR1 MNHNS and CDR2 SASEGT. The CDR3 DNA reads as TGTGCCAGCGGTAAAAGACCGAACACCGGGGAGCTGTTTTTT. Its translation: CASGKRPNTGELFF.

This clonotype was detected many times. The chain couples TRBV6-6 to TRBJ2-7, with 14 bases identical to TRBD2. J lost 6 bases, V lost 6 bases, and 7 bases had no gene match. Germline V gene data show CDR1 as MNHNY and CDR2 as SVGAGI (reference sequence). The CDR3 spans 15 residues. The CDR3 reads CASSQGLAGEAEQYF. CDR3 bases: TGTGCCAGCAGCCAGGGACTAGCGGGGGAGGCCGAGCAGTACTTC.

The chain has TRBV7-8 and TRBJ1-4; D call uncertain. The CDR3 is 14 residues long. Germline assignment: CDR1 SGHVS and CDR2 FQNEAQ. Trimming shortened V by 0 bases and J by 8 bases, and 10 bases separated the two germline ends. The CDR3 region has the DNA TGTGCCAGCAGCTTAGCCGTCCCCAGCGAAAAACTGTTTTTT. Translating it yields CASSLAVPSEKLFF.

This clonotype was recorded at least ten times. CDR3 in amino acids: CSARDRRAGGNQPQHF. DNA for the CDR3: TGCAGTGCTAGAGATCGGAGGGCAGGGGGCAATCAGCCCCAGCATTTT. The chain is built from TRBV20-1 and TRBJ1-5, with a possible D match to TRBD1 (6 bases). The CDR3 contains 16 residues. Germline loops: CDR1 DFQATT, CDR2 SNEGSKA (reference sequence). V lost 0 bases to trimming and J lost 2 bases, with 14 bases between them.

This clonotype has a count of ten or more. The CDR3 spells CSVEKGQSGDTIYF. As DNA, the CDR3 is TGCAGCGTTGAAAAAGGGCAGTCCGGGGACACCATATATTTT. The chain has TRBV29-1 and TRBJ1-3; D remains unclear. Germline loops: CDR1 SQVTM, CDR2 ANQGSEA. The CDR3 contains 14 residues. V lost 2 bases and J 8 bases, leaving 16 bases between the germline ends.

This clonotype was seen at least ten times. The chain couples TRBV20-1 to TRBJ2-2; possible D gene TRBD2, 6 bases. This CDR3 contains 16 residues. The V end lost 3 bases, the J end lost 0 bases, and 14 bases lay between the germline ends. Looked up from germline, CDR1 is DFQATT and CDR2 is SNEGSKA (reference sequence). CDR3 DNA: TGCAGTGCTAGCCAATTGGGCGGGGCGAACACCGGGGAGCTGTTTTTT. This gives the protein CSASQLGGANTGELFF.

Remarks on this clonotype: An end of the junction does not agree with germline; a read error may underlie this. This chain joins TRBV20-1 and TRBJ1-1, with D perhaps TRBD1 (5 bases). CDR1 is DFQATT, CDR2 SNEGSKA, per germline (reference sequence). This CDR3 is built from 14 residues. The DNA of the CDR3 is TGCAGTGCTAGAGATGAGGGTACGGACACTGAAGCTTCCTTT. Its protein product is CSARDEGTDTEASF.

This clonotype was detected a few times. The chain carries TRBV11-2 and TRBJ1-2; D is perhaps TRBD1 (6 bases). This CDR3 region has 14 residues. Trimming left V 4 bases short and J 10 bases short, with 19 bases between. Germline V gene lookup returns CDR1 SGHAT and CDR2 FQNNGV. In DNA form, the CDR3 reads TGTGCCAGCAGCTACACAGGGACTCAGTTACTCTACACCTTC. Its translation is CASSYTGTQLLYTF. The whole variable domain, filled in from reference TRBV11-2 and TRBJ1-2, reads EAGVAQSPRYKIIEKRQSVAFWCNPISGHATLYWYQQILGQGPKLLIQFQNNGVVDDSQLPKDRFSAERLKGVDSTLKIQPAKLEDSAVYLCASSYTGTQLLYTFGSGTRLTVV.

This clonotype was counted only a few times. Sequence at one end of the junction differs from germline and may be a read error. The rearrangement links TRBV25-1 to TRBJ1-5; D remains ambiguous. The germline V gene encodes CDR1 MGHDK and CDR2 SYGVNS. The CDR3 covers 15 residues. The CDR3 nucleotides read TGTGCCTGCAGTGCTGCTTTAGGAGACAATCAGCCCCAGCATTTT. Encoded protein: CACSAALGDNQPQHF.

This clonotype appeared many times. The CDR3 is CASSLGPTPDGYTF. The DNA for the CDR3 is TGCGCCAGCAGCCTCGGGCCCACTCCAGATGGCTACACCTTC. The V gene is TRBV5-1, the J gene TRBJ1-2; D is unclear. V was clipped by 4 bases and J by 6 bases, with 16 bases between them. Germline CDR1 SGHRS, CDR2 YFSETQ. CDR3 length equals 14 residues.